These T cell receptor beta chains were read from a single sample in a study of blood T cell dynamics during melanoma immunotherapy. The method was immunoSEQ multiplex PCR; TCRdb's version includes in-frame clones alone and lacks a portion of them. The sample gives approximately 11,000 clones, 80% of which show up once; 20% to 25% is in the top ten. Specimen: blood, collected from a patient treated with checkpoint blockade. Receptors originate from a human donor with melanoma. The CDR3 runs from the conserved cysteine through the conserved F or W. Each record gives: V gene, J gene, CDR3 protein.

TRBV12-5	TRBJ2-3	CASGLGLSTDTQYF
TRBV5-1	TRBJ1-1	CASSPTPTGNTEAFF
TRBV19	TRBJ2-2	CASSYNALAGGTGELFF
TRBV6-5	TRBJ1-5	CASRGHREAQPQHF
TRBV4-2	TRBJ2-1	CASSPKRWDNYNEQFF
TRBV19	TRBJ1-1	CASSWTGIMNTEAFF
TRBV18	TRBJ2-2	CASLNLGLAGGTGELFF
TRBV6-1	TRBJ1-4	CASRPKWGAGEKLFF
TRBV4-1	TRBJ1-6	CASSPTGLSNSPLHF
TRBV7-2	-	CASSLGPSSYEQYF
TRBV19	TRBJ2-1	CASSKVHGFASYNEQFF
TRBV7-2	TRBJ2-3	CASRSTGDTQYF
TRBV29-1	TRBJ2-5	CSVGGKETQYF
TRBV5-6	TRBJ1-2	CASSLQGAYGYTF
TRBV5-1	TRBJ2-3	CASSLDRETPRSTDTQYF
TRBV19	TRBJ1-5	CASTPGDGSKPQHF